This T cell receptor beta chain was captured in a study of cytomegalovirus exposure and HLA in healthy donors. This clone occurred once. Using immunoSEQ multiplex PCR, the repertoire was profiled, and TCRdb retains in-frame clones only, with some absent. The table shows approximately 59,000 clones, with 90% to 95% occurring only once. Trimming cost V 0 bases and J 4 bases, with 7 bases left between them. There are 13 residues in the CDR3. Germline V CDR1 and CDR2: MDHEN, SYDVKM. The chain links TRBV28 to TRBJ2-7; the D gene is possibly TRBD1 (6 bases). The TCR was taken from a man between 18 and 35 years old in good health and CMV-seropositive. Material for sequencing was PBMCs. CDR3 nucleotide sequence: TGTGCCAGCAGTTTATGGGGGGCGTACGAGCAGTACTTC. It encodes CASSLWGAYEQYF.